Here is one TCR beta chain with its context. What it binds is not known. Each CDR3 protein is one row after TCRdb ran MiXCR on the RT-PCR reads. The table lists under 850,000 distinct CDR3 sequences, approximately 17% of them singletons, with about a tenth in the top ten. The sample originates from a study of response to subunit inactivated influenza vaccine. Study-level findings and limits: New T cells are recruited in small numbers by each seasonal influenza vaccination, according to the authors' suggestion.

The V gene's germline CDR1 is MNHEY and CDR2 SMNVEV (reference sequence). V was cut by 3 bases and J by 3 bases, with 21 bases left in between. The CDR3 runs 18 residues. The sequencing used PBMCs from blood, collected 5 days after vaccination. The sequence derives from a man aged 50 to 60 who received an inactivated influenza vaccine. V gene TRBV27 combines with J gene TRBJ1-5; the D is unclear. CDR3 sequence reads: CASSFSGGFRSNNQPQHF. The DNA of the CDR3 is TGTGCCAGCAGTTTTTCCGGTGGTTTCAGATCCAACAATCAGCCCCAGCATTTT.